This T cell receptor beta chain is from a study of tissue T cells after allogeneic stem cell transplantation (dated by TCRdb to 2022 to 2024). About the investigation overall: For tissues with multiple samples, a pathologist reviewed H&E sections and gave sequencing priority to samples with histologically apparent lymphocytes. TCR beta repertoires were profiled across many tissues obtained from research autopsies of patients with and without GVHD, as well as in mouse models of GVHD. The human arm was conducted as a prospective observational study, and neither blinding nor randomization was performed. The investigation overall reported the following: The study did not establish which tissue TCRs were alloreactive or antigen-specific, and some clones may have been host cells that persisted. A small and clinically heterogeneous patient cohort was studied, and sampling depth was acknowledged as a limitation. For the non-GVHD comparator patients, no blood samples were available. In both patients and mice, only a limited portion of the TCR repertoire detected in tissues was captured by blood and spleen T cells. Not many T cell clones showed up in more than one patient, yet clustering based on motifs uncovered repertoire signatures that were shared across patients in a tissue-specific way. Within patients, how anatomically similar tissues were was a major factor shaping TCR repertoire composition, regardless of disease or transplant status.

As to this clone: There is no known antigen for this receptor. No much larger clonotype is one base removed from it; base qualities were not supplied.

The time point label corresponds to: human tissue collected at research (rapid) autopsy. Three non-HCT comparator patients with other cancers, who had at least five GI tract samples and no known GI disease at death, were retrospectively selected. Autopsy tissues, which were obtained after a median post-mortem interval of around 9 hours, included GI sites from esophagus to rectum, liver, skin and lymphoid organs including spleen. Autopsy specimens were bisected, with one portion flash-frozen in liquid nitrogen and the remainder formalin-fixed, and GI outer muscle layers were removed. Genomic DNA was extracted from frozen tissues using the Mag-Bind Blood & Tissue DNA HDQ 96 Kit on a Chemagic 360 or the DNeasy Blood & Tissue Kit. Extracted DNA was further purified with the Genomic DNA Clean & Concentrator-25 kit because of concern about red blood cell contamination. Sequences SNHLY (CDR1) and FYNNEI (CDR2) are obtained from the germline V gene. The CDR3 numbers 15 residues from cysteine through phenylalanine. Just the 45-base CDR3 DNA is kept, in frame starting at base 1. Trimming removed 6 bases from V and 2 bases from J; the gene matches leave 3 bases unexplained.

The library came from the immunoSEQ multiplex PCR assay. TCRbeta CDR3 sequencing was done by Adaptive Biotechnologies at survey depth, reporting CDR3 sequences, V/J genes, productive frequency and template counts. Amplification of TCR beta CDR3 regions started from genomic DNA instead of RNA. The published analysis was carried out like this. Jensen-Shannon divergence served to quantify pairwise repertoire overlap between tissues, with 0 meaning identical and 1 meaning complete divergence. Tissues were clustered by single-linkage agglomerative hierarchical clustering of pairwise JSD values, and the clustering results were displayed as dendrograms. GLIPH2 was run on all patient samples with simulation_depth 1000, kmer_min_depth 3 and cdr3_length_cutoff 8, and groups with more than two unique CDR3s were retained. A standardized tissue-overlap score was generated by extrapolating Jaccard GLIPH-group overlap across patients to a standard repertoire size of 1000 clones. Associations of diversity with clinical or experimental variables used linear mixed-effect models with tissue fixed effects and individual random effects. The table was pulled from immuneACCESS by TCRdb, which kept in-frame rearrangements only. Such tables lose some clones; where checked, under half of the loss comes from unresolved V genes, and the rest has no known cause. V and J calls and clone size follow that table, whereas D and trimming were derived from the DNA. The sample has some 4,000 clones on record, about 61% of them singletons. The top ten clones comprise 25% to 30% of the sample.

The receptor was isolated from a male donor at least 60 years old with lung cancer. The chain employs TRBV2 and TRBJ2-1, and 11 bases in between align with TRBD1. The sample was tissue from the ileum, taken at autopsy. This receptor carries the CDR3 CASRRDRGAYNEQFF. The DNA is as follows: TGTGCCAGCAGACGGGACAGGGGGGCCTACAATGAGCAGTTCTTC.